This entry describes one TCR beta chain. The record originates from a study of STAT5B mutations in CD4+ large granular lymphocyte leukemia. Study details: Among healthy controls, a particular HLA allele went with more CDR3 'QG' motifs.

This CDR3 is 11 amino acids long. Trimming cost V 5 bases and J 6 bases, with 11 bases left between them. CDR1 DFQATT and CDR2 SNEGSKA come from the germline V gene (reference sequence). The method was immunoSEQ multiplex PCR; TCRdb's version includes in-frame clones alone and lacks a portion of them. Of around 31,000 clones listed, about two thirds are singletons. The chain combines TRBV20-1 with TRBJ2-7; D is possibly TRBD1 (6 bases). Sequenced material: CD4+ T cells from blood buffy coats. The clonotype comes from a human donor in good health. The CDR3 DNA sequence: TGCAGTGCTTCCCGGGACACCGAGCAGTACGTC. Translation gives CSASRDTEQYV.